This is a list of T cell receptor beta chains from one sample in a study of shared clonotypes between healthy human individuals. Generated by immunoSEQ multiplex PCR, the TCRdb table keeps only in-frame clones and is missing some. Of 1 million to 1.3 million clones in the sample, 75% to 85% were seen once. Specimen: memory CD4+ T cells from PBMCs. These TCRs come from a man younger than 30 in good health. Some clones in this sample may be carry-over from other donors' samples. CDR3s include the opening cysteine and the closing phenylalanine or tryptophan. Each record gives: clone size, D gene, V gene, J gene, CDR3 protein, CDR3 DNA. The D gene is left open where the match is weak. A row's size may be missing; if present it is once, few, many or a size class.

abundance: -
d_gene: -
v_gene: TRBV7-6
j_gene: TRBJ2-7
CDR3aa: CASSQGTEQYF
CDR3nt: TGTGCCAGCAGCCAAGGCACTGAGCAGTACTTC

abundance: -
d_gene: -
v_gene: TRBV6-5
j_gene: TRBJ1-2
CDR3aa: CASSYREGGGYGYTF
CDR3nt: TGTGCCAGCAGTTATCGGGAGGGGGGTGGCTATGGCTACACCTTC

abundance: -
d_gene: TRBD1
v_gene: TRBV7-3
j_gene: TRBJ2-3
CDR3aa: CASSKTGKSTDTQYF
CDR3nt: TGTGCCAGCAGTAAGACAGGGAAGAGCACAGATACGCAGTATTTT

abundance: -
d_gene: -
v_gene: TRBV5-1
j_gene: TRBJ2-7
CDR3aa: CASSKGSQGSYEQYF
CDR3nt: TGCGCCAGCAGCAAGGGCAGTCAAGGTTCCTACGAGCAGTACTTC

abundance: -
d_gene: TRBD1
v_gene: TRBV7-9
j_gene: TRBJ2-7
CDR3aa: CASSSGQGWNEQYF
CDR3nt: TGTGCCAGCAGCTCCGGACAGGGATGGAACGAGCAGTACTTC

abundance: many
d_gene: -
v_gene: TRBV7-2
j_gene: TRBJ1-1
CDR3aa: CASSQLENTEAFF
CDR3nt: TGTGCCAGCAGCCAACTGGAGAACACTGAAGCTTTCTTT

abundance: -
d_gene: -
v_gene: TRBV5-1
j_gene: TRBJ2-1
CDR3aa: CASSSSSNEQFF
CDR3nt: TGCGCCAGCAGTTCTTCCTCCAATGAGCAGTTCTTC

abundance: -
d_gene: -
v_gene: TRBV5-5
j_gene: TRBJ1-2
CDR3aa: CASSPAAGTNYGYTF
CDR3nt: TGTGCCAGCAGCCCGGCGGCAGGGACTAACTATGGCTACACCTTC

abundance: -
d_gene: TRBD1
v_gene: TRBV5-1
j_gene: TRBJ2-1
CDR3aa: CASSLSGQGNNEQFF
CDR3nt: TGCGCCAGCAGCTTGTCCGGACAGGGAAACAATGAGCAGTTCTTC

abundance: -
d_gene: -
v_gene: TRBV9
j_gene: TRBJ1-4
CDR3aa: CASSGIGPLGEKLFF
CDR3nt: TGTGCCAGCAGCGGGATCGGGCCCCTCGGGGAAAAACTGTTTTTT

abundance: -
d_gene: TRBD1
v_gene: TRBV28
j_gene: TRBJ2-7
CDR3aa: CASSTPGQGAGEQYF
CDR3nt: TGTGCCAGCAGTACGCCCGGGCAGGGGGCGGGAGAGCAGTACTTC

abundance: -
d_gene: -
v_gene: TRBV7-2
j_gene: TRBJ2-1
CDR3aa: CASSLSGPEQFF
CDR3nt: TGTGCCAGCAGCTTATCGGGTCCTGAGCAGTTCTTC

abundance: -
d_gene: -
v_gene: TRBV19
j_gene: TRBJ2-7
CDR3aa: CASSRSTVSYEQYF
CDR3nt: TGTGCCAGTAGTCGATCGACAGTCTCCTACGAGCAGTACTTC

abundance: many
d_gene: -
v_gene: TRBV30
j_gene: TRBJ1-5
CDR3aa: CAWKGQGNQPQHF
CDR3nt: TGTGCCTGGAAGGGGCAGGGCAATCAGCCCCAGCATTTT

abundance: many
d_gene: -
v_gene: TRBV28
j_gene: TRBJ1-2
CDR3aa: CATEMGRSYGYTF
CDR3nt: TGTGCCACCGAAATGGGACGGTCCTATGGCTACACCTTC

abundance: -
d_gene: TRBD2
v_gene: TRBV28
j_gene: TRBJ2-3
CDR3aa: CASSFQQGLAGGHQYF
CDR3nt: TGTGCCAGCAGTTTCCAACAGGGACTAGCGGGAGGCCATCAGTATTTT

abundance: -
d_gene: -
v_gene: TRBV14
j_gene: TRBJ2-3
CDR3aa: CASSQVFLGADTDTQYF
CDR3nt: TGTGCCAGCAGCCAAGTCTTCCTCGGAGCGGACACAGATACGCAGTATTTT

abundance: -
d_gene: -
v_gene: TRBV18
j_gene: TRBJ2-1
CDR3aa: CASSLLSREVRNEQFF
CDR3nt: TGTGCCAGCTCCCTCCTTTCGAGGGAGGTGAGGAATGAGCAGTTCTTC

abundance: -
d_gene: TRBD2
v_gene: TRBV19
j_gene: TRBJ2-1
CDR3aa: CASSGSGRSYNEQFF
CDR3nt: TGTGCCAGTAGTGGTAGCGGGAGGTCCTACAATGAGCAGTTCTTC

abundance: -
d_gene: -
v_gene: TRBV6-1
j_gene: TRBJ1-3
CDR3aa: CASSEQVENTIYF
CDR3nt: TGTGCCAGCAGCGAACAAGTCGAAAACACCATATATTTT

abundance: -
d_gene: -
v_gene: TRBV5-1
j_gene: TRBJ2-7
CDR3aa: CASSLAPRGGTTEQYF
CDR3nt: TGCGCCAGCAGCTTGGCCCCCAGGGGAGGGACTACCGAGCAGTACTTC

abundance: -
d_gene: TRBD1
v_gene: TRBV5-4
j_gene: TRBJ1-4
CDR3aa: CASSGDRGQGEKLFF
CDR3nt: TGTGCCAGCAGCGGGGACAGGGGGCAGGGTGAAAAACTGTTTTTT

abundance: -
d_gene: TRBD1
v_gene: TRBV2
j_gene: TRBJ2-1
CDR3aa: CASKTDRSSYNEQFF
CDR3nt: TGTGCCAGCAAGACGGACAGGAGCTCCTACAATGAGCAGTTCTTC

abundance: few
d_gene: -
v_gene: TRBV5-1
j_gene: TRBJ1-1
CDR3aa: CASSNLGGTNTEAFF
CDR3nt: TGCGCCAGCAGCAATTTGGGGGGGACGAACACTGAAGCTTTCTTT

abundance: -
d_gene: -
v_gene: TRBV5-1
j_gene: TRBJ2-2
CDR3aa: CASSSDGWNTGELFF
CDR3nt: TGCGCCAGCAGCTCGGACGGATGGAACACCGGGGAGCTGTTTTTT

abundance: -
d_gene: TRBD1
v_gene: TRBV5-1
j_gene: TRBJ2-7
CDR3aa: CASSGGTGLSYEQYF
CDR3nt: TGCGCCAGCAGCGGCGGGACAGGGCTCTCCTACGAGCAGTACTTC

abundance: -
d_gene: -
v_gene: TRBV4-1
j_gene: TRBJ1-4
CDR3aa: CASSQKQGPTNEKLFF
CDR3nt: TGCGCCAGCAGCCAGAAGCAGGGCCCCACTAATGAAAAACTGTTTTTT

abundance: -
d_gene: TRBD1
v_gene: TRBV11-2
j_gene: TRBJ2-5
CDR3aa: CASSSTGAETQYF
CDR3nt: TGTGCCAGCAGCTCTACAGGGGCGGAGACCCAGTACTTC

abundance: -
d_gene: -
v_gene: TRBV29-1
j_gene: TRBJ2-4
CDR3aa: CSGSDTSAKNIQYF
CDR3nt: TGCAGCGGTTCGGACACCTCAGCCAAAAACATTCAGTACTTC

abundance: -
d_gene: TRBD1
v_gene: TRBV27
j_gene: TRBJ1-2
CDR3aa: CASSSYTQGAVNYGYTF
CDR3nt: TGTGCCAGCAGTTCTTACACCCAGGGGGCGGTAAACTATGGCTACACCTTC

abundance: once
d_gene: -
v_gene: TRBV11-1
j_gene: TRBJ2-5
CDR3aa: CASSPTGHQETQYF
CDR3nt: TGTGCCAGCAGCCCAACAGGGCACCAAGAGACCCAGTACTTC

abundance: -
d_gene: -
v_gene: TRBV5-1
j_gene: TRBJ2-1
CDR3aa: CASTRGTSNNEQFF
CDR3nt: TGCGCCAGCACCCGGGGCACATCTAACAATGAGCAGTTCTTC

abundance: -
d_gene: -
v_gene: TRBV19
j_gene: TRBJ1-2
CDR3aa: CASSMFQWDGYTF
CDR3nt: TGTGCCAGTAGTATGTTCCAGTGGGATGGCTACACCTTC

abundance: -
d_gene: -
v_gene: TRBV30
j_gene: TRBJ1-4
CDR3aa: CAWSRGENEKLFF
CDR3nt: TGTGCCTGGAGTCGAGGAGAGAATGAAAAACTGTTTTTT

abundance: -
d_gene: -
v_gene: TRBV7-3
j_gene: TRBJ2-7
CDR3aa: CASSRGPTYEQYF
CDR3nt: TGTGCCAGCAGCAGAGGACCGACCTACGAGCAGTACTTC

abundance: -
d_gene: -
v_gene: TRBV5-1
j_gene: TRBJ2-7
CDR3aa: CASSWVEGYEQYF
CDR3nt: TGCGCCAGCAGCTGGGTCGAGGGATACGAGCAGTACTTC

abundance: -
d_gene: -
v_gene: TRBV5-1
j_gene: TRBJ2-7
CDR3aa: CASSLTGLDSYEQYF
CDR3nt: TGCGCCAGCAGCTTGACGGGGCTCGACTCCTACGAGCAGTACTTC